This T cell receptor beta chain stems from a study of blood T cell repertoires in COVID-19. The wider study: The study drew acute and convalescent COVID-19 samples from the United States, Italy and Spain.

Cohorts were assigned according to the clinical history that participants reported. As processed by the authors: Amplification from reference gene primers served as the basis for estimated nucleated cell counts. This table comes from immunoSEQ multiplex PCR, and its TCRdb copy is limited to in-frame clones, with some not included. The D gene and trimming were derived from the DNA, and the V and J assignments and clone size from that table. Of some 380,000 clones in the sample, around 90% were seen once. Between the trimmed V and J ends, which lost 3 bases and 4 bases, there was a span of 9 bases. Germline CDR1 reads KGHSH; CDR2 reads LQKENI. The CDR3 has 13 residues.

The material sequenced was PBMCs or T cells enriched from blood (not recorded which). The chain combines TRBV18 with TRBJ1-1; the D gene is possibly TRBD1 (5 bases). The TCR originated in a woman in her thirties or forties with acute COVID-19. This chain's CDR3 is CASSPDSVTEAFF. The CDR3 nucleotides are TGTGCCAGCTCACCCGACAGTGTCACTGAAGCTTTCTTT.